A selection of T cell receptor beta chains follows, all from one sample in a study of T-cell reconstitution after alpha-beta-depleted transplantation in children. TCRdb itself ran the PCR reads through MiXCR, one entry per CDR3 protein. This table holds fewer than 550,000 distinct CDR3 sequences, over 10% found once. The sequenced sample was PBMCs, mostly from graft donor cells, obtained 180 days after TCRalphabeta/CD19-depleted stem cell transplant. The receptors come from a female patient aged 2-10 years who had a stem cell transplant for aplastic anemia, so the T cells may come from the graft donor. CDR3s include the opening cysteine and the closing phenylalanine or tryptophan. The order of the fields is J gene, clone size, V gene, D gene, CDR3 DNA, CDR3 protein. A D gene is named only where the DNA matches it firmly. Size values are once, few and many counts, or a class for expanded clones, and some rows have none.

j_gene: TRBJ1-1
abundance: few
v_gene: TRBV4-1
d_gene: -
CDR3nt: TGCGCCAGCAGCCAACTTGGACACCCGAACACTGAAGCTTTCTTT
CDR3aa: CASSQLGHPNTEAFF

j_gene: TRBJ2-5
abundance: few
v_gene: TRBV18
d_gene: -
CDR3nt: TGTGCCAGCTCACCACCGACCCTTCATAGACCAGAGACCCAGTACTTC
CDR3aa: CASSPPTLHRPETQYF

j_gene: TRBJ1-1
abundance: few
v_gene: TRBV5-1
d_gene: TRBD1
CDR3nt: TGCGCCAGCAGCCCCTACACAGGGGTGAACACTGAAGCTTTCTTT
CDR3aa: CASSPYTGVNTEAFF

j_gene: TRBJ2-4
abundance: -
v_gene: TRBV28
d_gene: -
CDR3nt: TGTGCCAGCAGTTTGGGGAGACTACTAGCCAAAAACATTCAGTACTTC
CDR3aa: CASSLGRLLAKNIQYF

j_gene: TRBJ2-1
abundance: few
v_gene: TRBV29-1
d_gene: TRBD1
CDR3nt: TGCAGCGTGGGGGACAGGGGGAACTACAATGAGCAGTTCTTC
CDR3aa: CSVGDRGNYNEQFF

j_gene: TRBJ2-6
abundance: -
v_gene: TRBV12-3/TRBV12-4
d_gene: -
CDR3nt: TGTGCCAGCAGTCTTCCGGGACCCAGGATCGGGGCCAACGTCCTGACTTTC
CDR3aa: CASSLPGPRIGANVLTF

j_gene: TRBJ1-2
abundance: -
v_gene: TRBV12-3/TRBV12-4
d_gene: -
CDR3nt: TGTGCCAGCAGACCAACAGGGCTTGTCTATGGCTACACCTTC
CDR3aa: CASRPTGLVYGYTF

j_gene: TRBJ1-1
abundance: -
v_gene: TRBV5-1
d_gene: -
CDR3nt: TGCGCCAGCAGCTTGGAGGCAGGTGAAGCTTTCTTT
CDR3aa: CASSLEAGEAFF

j_gene: TRBJ2-1
abundance: -
v_gene: TRBV4-3
d_gene: -
CDR3nt: TGCGCCAGCAGTACGGGGGGGACAGGGCCCAATGAGCAGTTCTTC
CDR3aa: CASSTGGTGPNEQFF

j_gene: TRBJ1-5
abundance: few
v_gene: TRBV18
d_gene: -
CDR3nt: TGTGCCAGCTCACCACTCGGAGGGAGGGATCAGCCCCAGCATTTT
CDR3aa: CASSPLGGRDQPQHF

j_gene: TRBJ2-5
abundance: many
v_gene: TRBV7-9
d_gene: -
CDR3nt: TGTGCCAGCAGCTTAGTACGGAAAGAGACCCAGTACTTC
CDR3aa: CASSLVRKETQYF

j_gene: TRBJ1-3
abundance: few
v_gene: TRBV29-1
d_gene: -
CDR3nt: TGCAGCGTTGGACAGGCCTCTGGAAACACCATATATTTT
CDR3aa: CSVGQASGNTIYF

j_gene: TRBJ2-2
abundance: -
v_gene: TRBV7-8
d_gene: -
CDR3nt: TGTGCCAGCCGCCATTACGAGAACACCGGGGAGCTGTTTTTT
CDR3aa: CASRHYENTGELFF

j_gene: TRBJ2-4
abundance: many
v_gene: TRBV7-8
d_gene: TRBD2
CDR3nt: TGTGCCAGCAGCCCCAGTCTTTTCGCGGGAGTTGGAAACATTCAGTACTTC
CDR3aa: CASSPSLFAGVGNIQYF

j_gene: TRBJ2-2
abundance: -
v_gene: TRBV6-5
d_gene: -
CDR3nt: TGTGCCAGCAGTTACTCGGTGGCAGAAGTATACACCGGGGAGCTGTTTTTT
CDR3aa: CASSYSVAEVYTGELFF

j_gene: TRBJ1-1
abundance: few
v_gene: TRBV29-1
d_gene: -
CDR3nt: TGCAGCGTTGCCCTAGGGATGAGGGGCACTGAAGCTTTCTTT
CDR3aa: CSVALGMRGTEAFF

j_gene: TRBJ2-2
abundance: -
v_gene: TRBV5-6
d_gene: TRBD2
CDR3nt: TGTGCCAGCAGCTTGATTCCGGGGGGAAACACCGGGGAGCTGTTTTTT
CDR3aa: CASSLIPGGNTGELFF

j_gene: TRBJ2-7
abundance: -
v_gene: TRBV6-2/TRBV6-3
d_gene: TRBD2
CDR3nt: TGTGCCAGCAGTTACTCGGGACTAGCCGCCGTCTACGAGCAGTACTTC
CDR3aa: CASSYSGLAAVYEQYF

j_gene: TRBJ2-3
abundance: many
v_gene: TRBV10-1
d_gene: -
CDR3nt: TGCGCCAGCAGTGAGGACGGGCAGGGAACAGATACGCAGTATTTT
CDR3aa: CASSEDGQGTDTQYF

j_gene: TRBJ2-7
abundance: many
v_gene: TRBV28
d_gene: TRBD1
CDR3nt: TGTGCCAGCCGACCCCCGGGGACAGGCATCTCCTACGAGCAGTACTTC
CDR3aa: CASRPPGTGISYEQYF

j_gene: TRBJ2-3
abundance: -
v_gene: TRBV20-1
d_gene: TRBD1
CDR3nt: TGCAGTGCTTTAACCCGGGACAGGGATGGTACGCAGTATTTT
CDR3aa: CSALTRDRDGTQYF

j_gene: TRBJ2-2
abundance: -
v_gene: TRBV7-9
d_gene: -
CDR3nt: TGTGCCAGCAGCTTACACAGGGAGGTCGGGGAGCTGTTTTTT
CDR3aa: CASSLHREVGELFF

j_gene: TRBJ2-1
abundance: few
v_gene: TRBV27
d_gene: TRBD1
CDR3nt: TGTGCCAGCAAGGGGACAGGGGGCGCGGGGTGGAATGAGCAGTTCTTC
CDR3aa: CASKGTGGAGWNEQFF

j_gene: TRBJ1-1
abundance: few
v_gene: TRBV27
d_gene: -
CDR3nt: TGTGCCAGCAGCTTGGTCGGGGGATTGAACACTGAAGCTTTCTTT
CDR3aa: CASSLVGGLNTEAFF

j_gene: TRBJ1-1
abundance: few
v_gene: TRBV7-9
d_gene: -
CDR3nt: TGTGCCAGCAGCTTAGAGGGCGTGGGGAACACTGAAGCTTTCTTT
CDR3aa: CASSLEGVGNTEAFF

j_gene: TRBJ1-1
abundance: few
v_gene: TRBV6-5
d_gene: -
CDR3nt: TGTGCCAGCAGTTACTCGGCCAGTCGCACTGAAGCTTTCTTT
CDR3aa: CASSYSASRTEAFF

j_gene: TRBJ1-3
abundance: -
v_gene: TRBV15
d_gene: TRBD1
CDR3nt: TGTGCCACCAGCAGAGACCGGACAGGTTGGACTGGAAACACCATATATTTT
CDR3aa: CATSRDRTGWTGNTIYF

j_gene: TRBJ2-5
abundance: many
v_gene: TRBV5-5
d_gene: -
CDR3nt: TGTGCCAGCAGCCTGGGAAGCGGCAAAGAGACCCAGTACTTC
CDR3aa: CASSLGSGKETQYF

j_gene: TRBJ2-1
abundance: -
v_gene: TRBV4-3
d_gene: -
CDR3nt: TGCGCCAGCAGCCAAGGAGTCCTTCCCTACAATGAGCAGTTCTTC
CDR3aa: CASSQGVLPYNEQFF

j_gene: TRBJ2-1
abundance: many
v_gene: TRBV7-9
d_gene: -
CDR3nt: TGTGCCAGCACCCAAATGAGGGGTGAGCAGTTCTTC
CDR3aa: CASTQMRGEQFF

j_gene: TRBJ1-5
abundance: many
v_gene: TRBV5-1
d_gene: -
CDR3nt: TGCGCCAGCAGCTTGGGGGGGGAGGGACAGCCCCAGCATTTT
CDR3aa: CASSLGGEGQPQHF

j_gene: TRBJ2-7
abundance: few
v_gene: TRBV20-1
d_gene: TRBD2
CDR3nt: TGCAGTGCTAGAGTTGCGGGAGGACCCCCCTACGAGCAGTACTTC
CDR3aa: CSARVAGGPPYEQYF

j_gene: TRBJ2-2
abundance: many
v_gene: TRBV28
d_gene: -
CDR3nt: TGTGCCAGCAGTTTGACGATACAGCCCACCGGGGAGCTGTTTTTT
CDR3aa: CASSLTIQPTGELFF

j_gene: TRBJ1-2
abundance: few
v_gene: TRBV28
d_gene: -
CDR3nt: TGTGCCAGCAGTTTGTGGGGAGGCGCCGGATATGGCTACACCTTC
CDR3aa: CASSLWGGAGYGYTF

j_gene: TRBJ1-2
abundance: -
v_gene: TRBV5-1
d_gene: TRBD1
CDR3nt: TGCGCCAGCAGCTCGCCCGGGACAGCGGCTAACTATGGCTACACCTTC
CDR3aa: CASSSPGTAANYGYTF

j_gene: TRBJ1-5
abundance: few
v_gene: TRBV19
d_gene: -
CDR3nt: TGTGCCAGTAGTCCCCGGGCTACACAGAATCAGCCCCAGCATTTT
CDR3aa: CASSPRATQNQPQHF

j_gene: TRBJ2-5
abundance: -
v_gene: TRBV20-1
d_gene: TRBD2
CDR3nt: TGCAGAGTACTAGCGGGAGGAGAGACCCAGTACTTC
CDR3aa: CRVLAGGETQYF

j_gene: TRBJ1-5
abundance: -
v_gene: TRBV12-5
d_gene: TRBD1
CDR3nt: TGTGCTAGTGGTTTGATTACTCGGGACAGGGGACCTTATAGCAATCAGCCCCAGCATTTT
CDR3aa: CASGLITRDRGPYSNQPQHF

j_gene: TRBJ2-1
abundance: few
v_gene: TRBV19
d_gene: -
CDR3nt: TGTGCCAGTAGTAAATTTAAGGCGGCACAAGTATCCTACAATGAGCAGTTCTTC
CDR3aa: CASSKFKAAQVSYNEQFF

j_gene: TRBJ1-1
abundance: -
v_gene: TRBV7-2
d_gene: -
CDR3nt: TGTGCCAGCAGCCCAGGGGTGGGATGGGGAACTGAAGCTTTCTTT
CDR3aa: CASSPGVGWGTEAFF

j_gene: TRBJ2-3
abundance: many
v_gene: TRBV5-1
d_gene: TRBD1
CDR3nt: TGCGCCAGCAGCTTGACGGGAGACGACAGGGGAACAGATACGCAGTATTTT
CDR3aa: CASSLTGDDRGTDTQYF

j_gene: TRBJ1-2
abundance: few
v_gene: TRBV29-1
d_gene: -
CDR3nt: TGCAGCGTTGAAGGGGGGGATGGCTACACCTTC
CDR3aa: CSVEGGDGYTF

j_gene: TRBJ1-5
abundance: -
v_gene: TRBV15
d_gene: -
CDR3nt: TGTGCCACCAGCAGGAAGGAGGGCTTCAATCAGCCCCAGCATTTT
CDR3aa: CATSRKEGFNQPQHF

j_gene: TRBJ2-7
abundance: many
v_gene: TRBV12-3/TRBV12-4
d_gene: -
CDR3nt: TGTGCCAGCAGTTCAGCCCCGAGTACCTTAAGGGATAATGAGGAGTACTTC
CDR3aa: CASSSAPSTLRDNEEYF

j_gene: TRBJ2-1
abundance: many
v_gene: TRBV7-2
d_gene: -
CDR3nt: TGCGCCAGCAGCTTGGAGGGGGGAAGCTACAATGAGCAGTTCTTC
CDR3aa: CASSLEGGSYNEQFF

j_gene: TRBJ2-7
abundance: -
v_gene: TRBV20-1
d_gene: -
CDR3nt: TGCAGTGCCAGCCATGGCAGAACATCCTACGAGCAGTACTTC
CDR3aa: CSASHGRTSYEQYF

j_gene: TRBJ2-7
abundance: -
v_gene: TRBV7-3
d_gene: TRBD1
CDR3nt: TGTGCCAGCAGCCCCCGGGGAGACAGGGGGTACGAGCAGTACTTC
CDR3aa: CASSPRGDRGYEQYF

j_gene: TRBJ2-1
abundance: -
v_gene: TRBV29-1
d_gene: -
CDR3nt: TGCAGCGTTGAAGATAGGTTAGCGGCCGCCAATGAGCAGTTCTTC
CDR3aa: CSVEDRLAAANEQFF

j_gene: TRBJ1-2
abundance: -
v_gene: TRBV19
d_gene: -
CDR3nt: TGTGCCAGTAGCCGAGACAGCCCCGGCTACACCTTC
CDR3aa: CASSRDSPGYTF

j_gene: TRBJ2-7
abundance: few
v_gene: TRBV12-3/TRBV12-4
d_gene: TRBD1
CDR3nt: TGTGCCAGCAGTGAGACAGGGTCGGGTACCTACGAGCAGTACTTC
CDR3aa: CASSETGSGTYEQYF

j_gene: TRBJ1-1
abundance: -
v_gene: TRBV28
d_gene: TRBD1
CDR3nt: TGTGCCAGCAGTTTAACCCGACAGGGGGGGATCGGGGCTTTCTTT
CDR3aa: CASSLTRQGGIGAFF

j_gene: TRBJ2-1
abundance: few
v_gene: TRBV10-3
d_gene: -
CDR3nt: TGTGCCATCAGCCTAGCCCAGGGGGGCAATGAGCAGTTCTTC
CDR3aa: CAISLAQGGNEQFF

j_gene: TRBJ2-1
abundance: -
v_gene: TRBV27
d_gene: TRBD2
CDR3nt: TGTGTCAGCAGTTTATTTTTTTTTCGAAGCGGGATCCACTACAATGAGCAGTTCTTC
CDR3aa: CVSSLFFFRSGIHYNEQFF

j_gene: TRBJ2-1
abundance: -
v_gene: TRBV4-2
d_gene: -
CDR3nt: TGTGCCAGCAGCCCTGAGAGGGTGAGGGGTTCCTACAATGAGCAGTTCTTC
CDR3aa: CASSPERVRGSYNEQFF

j_gene: TRBJ1-1
abundance: -
v_gene: TRBV3-1
d_gene: -
CDR3nt: TGTGCCAGCAGCCAGGACAGCGGGGCGTTAAACACTGAAGCTTTCTTT
CDR3aa: CASSQDSGALNTEAFF